The next 11 T cell receptor beta chains were all read from a single sample in a study of somatic mutations in cytotoxic T cells in rheumatoid arthritis. Some clones are missing from TCRdb's copy, which holds only in-frame ones; the method was immunoSEQ multiplex PCR. The table has around 19,000 clones, over 60% seen once. The sequenced sample was CD8+ T cells sorted from blood. The receptors stem from an adult with rheumatoid arthritis.

This clone was counted between two and nine times. CDR3 protein: CASGQTGTEKLFF. The CDR3 region has the DNA TGTGCCAGTGGACAGACAGGGACTGAAAAACTGTTTTTT. The J gene is TRBJ1-4, the V gene TRBV27, with 7 nucleotides matching TRBD1. The CDR3 spans 13 residues. V was pared by 9 bases and J by 7 bases, with 8 bases of the junction left unmatched. CDR1 and CDR2 (germline): MNHEY, SMNVEV (reference sequence).

This sequence joins TRBV9 and TRBJ1-1; no definite D call. There are 13 residues in the CDR3. V was clipped by 6 bases and J by 3 bases, with 12 bases between them. Germline loops: CDR1 SGDLS, CDR2 YYNGEE. CDR3: CASNEEPYTEAFF. In DNA, the CDR3 is TGTGCCAGCAATGAGGAACCCTACACTGAAGCTTTCTTT.

The chain couples TRBV5-4 to TRBJ2-7; D uncertain. Germline CDR1 SGHNT, CDR2 YYREEE (reference sequence). Trimming took off 4 bases at V and 1 base at J, with 6 bases between the two ends. CDR3 length: 12 amino acids. CDR3 residues: CASSRGSYEQYF. Written as DNA, the CDR3 is TGTGCCAGCAGCCGAGGTTCCTACGAGCAGTACTTC.

The chain has TRBV6-6 and TRBJ2-7; D not certain. Trimming left V 4 bases short and J 1 base short, with 5 bases between. The CDR3 length is 12 residues. In germline, CDR1 is MNHNY, CDR2 SVGAGI (reference sequence). The CDR3 here is CASSSLSYEQYF. In DNA form, the CDR3 reads TGTGCCAGCAGTTCCTTATCCTACGAGCAGTACTTC.

This chain links TRBV4-1 with TRBJ2-1; D might be TRBD2 (6 bases). The CDR3 runs to 14 residues. The germline V and J ends were trimmed by 2 bases and 7 bases, with 12 bases remaining between them. From germline, CDR1 is MGHRA and CDR2 YSYEKL. This chain's CDR3 is CASSQPLGGNEQFF. The CDR3 DNA sequence: TGCGCCAGCAGCCAACCGTTGGGAGGTAATGAGCAGTTCTTC.

This chain connects TRBV6-5 to TRBJ1-5; 7 bases match TRBD1. CDR3 length equals 14 residues. Germline V CDR1 and CDR2: MNHEY, SVGAGI. The junction had 7 bases not matched to a gene; V was cut back by 6 bases and J by 5 bases. The DNA for the CDR3 is TGTGCCAGCAGATCGGACAGGCAGGATCAGCCCCAGCATTTT. Translating it yields CASRSDRQDQPQHF.

J is TRBJ2-7 and V is TRBV27; no definite D call. Germline CDR1 is MNHEY and CDR2 is SMNVEV (reference sequence). The CDR3 is 13 residues long. The V end was cut by 2 bases, the J end by 3 bases, with 8 bases between. CDR3 sequence: CASSLLPYYEQYF. CDR3 coding DNA: TGTGCCAGCAGTTTACTGCCCTACTACGAGCAGTACTTC.

CDR3 nucleotide sequence: TGTGCCAGTACTCCGGACAGCTATAATCAGCCCCAGCATTTT. Its protein is CASTPDSYNQPQHF. The V gene is TRBV19, the J gene TRBJ1-5; the D gene is possibly TRBD1 (6 bases). Trimming left V 7 bases short and J 4 bases short, with 14 bases between. This CDR3 comprises 14 residues. The V gene's germline CDR1 is LNHDA and CDR2 SQIVND (reference sequence).

The V call is TRBV5-4, the J call TRBJ2-1; D call uncertain. Trimming left V 4 bases short and J 7 bases short, with 9 bases between. Germline CDR1 is SGHNT and CDR2 is YYREEE (reference sequence). The CDR3 loop spans 12 amino acids. The CDR3 bases are TGTGCCAGCAGCGGGAACTTTAATGAGCAGTTCTTC. Protein sequence: CASSGNFNEQFF.

The genes are TRBV5-4 and TRBJ1-2, with 10 bases that match TRBD1. The junction had 2 bases not matched to a gene; V was cut back by 4 bases and J by 5 bases. Germline CDR1 SGHNT, CDR2 YYREEE (reference sequence). The CDR3 is 13 amino acids. This CDR3 reads CASSRTGGYGYTF. The CDR3, as DNA: TGTGCCAGCAGCAGGACAGGGGGATATGGCTACACCTTC. The full variable domain, completed using reference TRBV5-4 and TRBJ1-2, is ETGVTQSPTHLIKTRGQQVTLRCSSQSGHNTVSWYQQALGQGPQFIFQYYREEENGRGNFPPRFSGLQFPNYSSELNVNALELDDSALYLCASSRTGGYGYTFGSGTRLTVV.

The CDR3 DNA is TGCGCCAGCAGCCAAGTGAATTCACCCCTCCACTTT. This translates into CASSQVNSPLHF. The chain carries TRBV4-1 and TRBJ1-6, with D hard to call. Germline assignment: CDR1 MGHRA and CDR2 YSYEKL. Trimming cost V 1 base and J 7 bases, with 2 bases left between them. The CDR3 has 12 residues.